This record concerns one T cell receptor beta chain sequence. This entry is derived from a study of blood T cell repertoires in COVID-19. Study information: Acute and convalescent COVID-19 specimens originated in the United States, Italy and Spain. T cells, B-cell-depleted T cells, or PBMCs provided the cDNA or gDNA that served as material.

In the original analysis: Estimates of nucleated cell counts were drawn from the amplification of reference gene primers. Sequencing used immunoSEQ multiplex PCR; TCRdb keeps in-frame clones, though not all of them. V and J calls and clone size come straight from that table; D and trimming were deduced from the DNA. The sample has about 61,000 clones, 88% seen once; the top ten hold around 3.6%. Germline trimming cut 7 bases from V and 3 bases from J; bases unmatched to any gene: 5. The CDR3 length is 14 residues. From germline, CDR1 is MNHEY and CDR2 SVGAGI. The sequencing input was peripheral blood. This sequence joins TRBV6-5 and TRBJ2-7; 11 bases are a match to TRBD2. The origin of this receptor is a human donor in a cohort sampled during active COVID-19. As DNA, the CDR3 is TGTGCCAGCATCGGGACTAGCGGCCGCTACGAGCAGTACTTC. It translates to CASIGTSGRYEQYF.